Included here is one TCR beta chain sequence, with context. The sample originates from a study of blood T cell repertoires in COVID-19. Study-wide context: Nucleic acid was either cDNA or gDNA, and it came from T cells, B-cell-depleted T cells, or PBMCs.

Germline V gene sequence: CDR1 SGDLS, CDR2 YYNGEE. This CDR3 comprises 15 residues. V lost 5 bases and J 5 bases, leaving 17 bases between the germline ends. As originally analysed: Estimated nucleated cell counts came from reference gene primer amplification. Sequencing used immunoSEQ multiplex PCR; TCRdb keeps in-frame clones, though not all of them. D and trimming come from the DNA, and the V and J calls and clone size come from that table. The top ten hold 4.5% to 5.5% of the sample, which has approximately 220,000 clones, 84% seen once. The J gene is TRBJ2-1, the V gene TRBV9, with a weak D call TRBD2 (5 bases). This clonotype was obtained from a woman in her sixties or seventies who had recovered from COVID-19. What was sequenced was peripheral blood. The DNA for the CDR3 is TGTGCCAGCAGTAATCTTGGGCGGGTGAACAATGAGCAGTTCTTC. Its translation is CASSNLGRVNNEQFF.